Each of the 23 T cell receptor beta chains below was sequenced from the same sample in a study of OX40 agonist ivuxolimab in advanced cancers. Method: immunoSEQ multiplex PCR; TCRdb's copy keeps in-frame clones and lacks some. The sample lists approximately 58,000 clones, 75% to 90% occurring once. The material sequenced was CD4+ or CD8+ T cells sorted from blood, taken in a trial of the OX40 agonist ivuxolimab. These receptors were taken from an adult with an advanced solid tumor such as melanoma, head and neck, liver or kidney cancer.

The chain uses TRBV19 and TRBJ2-5; TRBD1 matches 7 bases. This CDR3 is 13 amino acids long. V shed 9 bases and J 4 bases; nucleotides not matched to a gene: 8. Germline V gives CDR1 LNHDA, CDR2 SQIVND (reference sequence). CDR3 DNA: TGTGCCAGCAGACAGGGATCAAGAGAGACCCAGTACTTC. Amino acid sequence: CASRQGSRETQYF.

V and J are TRBV9 and TRBJ2-5; 7 bases are shared with TRBD1. CDR1 is SGDLS and CDR2 is YYNGEE in the germline V gene. The trim removed 4 bases at V and 5 bases at J, leaving 8 bases unmatched. The CDR3 spans 14 residues. This chain's CDR3 is CASSPKGQAETQYF. CDR3 DNA sequence: TGTGCCAGCAGCCCAAAAGGACAGGCGGAGACCCAGTACTTC.

This chain links TRBV6-1 with TRBJ1-3, with D possibly matching TRBD1 (6 bases). Trimming took off 7 bases at V and 0 bases at J, with 13 bases between the two ends. The CDR3 contains 15 residues. The germline V gene encodes CDR1 MNHNS and CDR2 SASEGT. Written as DNA, the CDR3 is TGTGCCAGCACGGGTCGAGGGGGCTCTGGAAACACCATATATTTT. Translated: CASTGRGGSGNTIYF.

This rearrangement joins TRBV11-2 to TRBJ2-3, with 7 positions matching TRBD1. The ends lost 5 bases at V and 3 bases at J; junction bases unmatched: 11. The germline V gene encodes CDR1 SGHAT and CDR2 FQNNGV. The CDR3 has 16 residues. The DNA for the CDR3 is TGTGCCAGCAGCCCAAGACAGGGTTTTTCGACAGATACGCAGTATTTT. Translation gives CASSPRQGFSTDTQYF. The full variable domain, in which reference TRBV11-2 and TRBJ2-3 provide the parts outside the CDR3, is EAGVAQSPRYKIIEKRQSVAFWCNPISGHATLYWYQQILGQGPKLLIQFQNNGVVDDSQLPKDRFSAERLKGVDSTLKIQPAKLEDSAVYLCASSPRQGFSTDTQYFGPGTRLTVL.

V gene TRBV6-1 combines with J gene TRBJ1-5; D not resolved. Per germline, CDR1 MNHNS and CDR2 SASEGT. V lost 8 bases to trimming and J lost 7 bases, with 15 bases between them. The CDR3 sequence is 13 residues long. The CDR3 DNA reads TGTGCCAGCGGGAGGGAGGTGAGGCAGCCCCAGCATTTT. Amino acids: CASGREVRQPQHF.

The rearrangement links TRBV9 to TRBJ2-5; D possibly uses TRBD1 or TRBD2 (5 bases each). V dropped 0 bases and J dropped 4 bases, with 13 bases sitting between them. The length of the CDR3 is 15 residues. Germline V gene lookup returns CDR1 SGDLS and CDR2 YYNGEE. CDR3 in amino acids: CASSVGGRQRETQYF. Written as DNA, the CDR3 is TGTGCCAGCAGCGTAGGAGGGCGACAGAGAGAGACCCAGTACTTC.

The rearrangement uses TRBV5-1 and TRBJ2-7, with TRBD1 as a possible D gene (6 bases). Germline V gives CDR1 SGHRS, CDR2 YFSETQ. Trimming took 0 bases from V and 2 from J, leaving 6 bases between them. This CDR3 has 13 residues. The CDR3 coding sequence is TGCGCCAGCAGCTTGGACAGGGCCTACGAGCAGTACTTC. Protein: CASSLDRAYEQYF.

The chain combines TRBV7-6 with TRBJ1-3, with 11 nucleotides matching TRBD1. CDR3 length: 19 residues. Losses at the gene ends were 4 bases for V and 0 bases for J; bases not matched to a gene: 11. Germline V gives CDR1 SGHVS, CDR2 FNYEAQ. CDR3 protein: CASSSQGQGATLSGNTIYF. The CDR3 bases are TGTGCCAGCAGCTCCCAAGGACAGGGGGCGACCCTCTCTGGAAACACCATATATTTT.

This chain uses TRBV5-1 with TRBJ2-1; TRBD2 matches at 10 bases. V was clipped by 4 bases and J by 4 bases; unmatched bases: 17. Germline V CDR1 and CDR2: SGHRS, YFSETQ. The CDR3 runs to 19 residues. In DNA form, the CDR3 reads TGCGCCAGCAGCCATTATAGCGGGGGGTCTCTAACGCCGTACAATGAGCAGTTCTTC. This sequence encodes CASSHYSGGSLTPYNEQFF.

As regards this clone: The sample has other DNA sequences that encode this CDR3 too. This sequence joins TRBV5-1 and TRBJ2-2, with TRBD1 matching over 8 bases. The CDR3 totals 17 residues. Looked up from germline, CDR1 is SGHRS and CDR2 is YFSETQ. The J segment lost 5 bases and the V segment lost 1 base, leaving 10 bases of the junction unmatched. CDR3: CASSLRSGQGATGELFF. CDR3 in DNA: TGCGCCAGCAGCTTGAGATCGGGTCAGGGGGCGACCGGGGAGCTGTTTTTT.

The chain combines TRBV7-3 with TRBJ2-2, with D possibly being TRBD1 (6 bases). The CDR3 contains 19 residues. V lost 5 bases and J 5 bases, leaving 27 bases between the germline ends. Germline V gene lookup returns CDR1 SGHTA and CDR2 FQGTGA. This chain's CDR3 is CASSPDGFAGQTTTGELFF. The CDR3 nucleotides read TGTGCCAGCAGCCCGGATGGATTTGCTGGACAGACCACTACCGGGGAGCTGTTTTTT.

This chain connects TRBV10-2 to TRBJ2-1; 11 nucleotides align to TRBD2. Germline V CDR1 and CDR2: WSHSY, SAAADI. This CDR3 has 17 residues. V was clipped by 10 bases and J by 1 base; unmatched bases: 12. CDR3 DNA sequence: TGCGCCAACGGGACTAGCGGAGTCGTCGTATCCTACAATGAGCAGTTCTTC. Amino acids: CANGTSGVVVSYNEQFF.

V is TRBV6-1 and J is TRBJ2-7; perhaps TRBD2 as D (6 bases). The CDR3 is 11 amino acids. CDR1 is MNHNS, CDR2 SASEGT, per germline. V lost 10 bases, J lost 7 bases, and 14 bases lay in between. The CDR3 DNA reads TGTGCCACCCCCCTCGGGGGTGAGCAGTACTTC. Residues: CATPLGGEQYF.

The CDR3 loop is CASSLGQGLSTGELFF. The CDR3 region has the DNA TGCGCCAGCAGCCTCGGACAGGGGCTTAGCACCGGGGAGCTGTTTTTT. The V gene is TRBV5-1, the J gene TRBJ2-2, with 9 bases lining up with TRBD1. J lost 4 bases, V lost 4 bases, and 8 bases had no gene match. CDR1 and CDR2 (germline): SGHRS, YFSETQ. CDR3 size: 16 residues.

V and J are TRBV5-6 and TRBJ2-5; D gene ambiguous. V was pared by 3 bases and J by 1 base, with 7 bases between. CDR1 is SGHDT, CDR2 YYEEEE, per germline. The CDR3 totals 13 residues. This chain's CDR3 is CASSYRSQETQYF. DNA of the CDR3: TGTGCCAGCAGCTACCGGAGCCAAGAGACCCAGTACTTC.

J is TRBJ2-5 and V is TRBV5-5; TRBD1 aligns across 7 bases. Germline V lookup: CDR1 SGHKS, CDR2 YYEKEE (reference sequence). CDR3 length: 14 residues. The V gene end was trimmed by 7 bases and the J gene end by 1 base; junction bases not matched to a gene: 7. CDR3 region: CASGPGTVQETQYF. The CDR3, as DNA: TGTGCCAGCGGTCCCGGGACAGTCCAAGAGACCCAGTACTTC.

V usage is TRBV7-2 and J usage is TRBJ2-4; 10 bases match TRBD2. The CDR3 totals 16 residues. Germline CDR1 and CDR2: SGHTA and FQGNSA. With 5 bases clipped from V and 0 bases from J, the junction kept 4 bases outside the gene matches. In nucleotides, the CDR3 is TGTGCCAGCAGCCTCCGACTAGCGGGAGCCAAAAACATTCAGTACTTC. It translates to CASSLRLAGAKNIQYF. Full variable domain (missing parts from reference TRBV7-2 and TRBJ2-4): GAGVSQSPSNKVTEKGKDVELRCDPISGHTALYWYRQSLGQGLEFLIYFQGNSAPDKSGLPSDRFSAERTGGSVSTLTIQRTQQEDSAVYLCASSLRLAGAKNIQYFGAGTRLSVL.

V gene TRBV7-9 combines with J gene TRBJ2-1, with 9 bases matching TRBD2. This CDR3 region has 15 residues. The germline V gene encodes CDR1 SEHNR and CDR2 FQNEAQ (reference sequence). The J segment lost 4 bases and the V segment lost 1 base, leaving 2 bases of the junction unmatched. Here the CDR3 reads CASSLEAGGYNEQFF. The CDR3 DNA reads TGTGCCAGCAGCTTAGAGGCGGGGGGGTACAATGAGCAGTTCTTC.

This clone turned up a few times. The chain joins TRBV9 to TRBJ2-2, with D unclear. The CDR3 length is 16 residues. V was trimmed by 0 bases and J by 0 bases, leaving 9 bases between them. Germline CDR1 SGDLS, CDR2 YYNGEE. In DNA form, the CDR3 reads TGTGCCAGCAGCGTAGGGGCGGATCCGAACACCGGGGAGCTGTTTTTT. Protein: CASSVGADPNTGELFF.

The sample holds a few counts of this clone. This chain links TRBV28 with TRBJ2-5; D not certain. Trimming took 9 bases from V and 1 from J, leaving 12 bases between them. Germline CDR1 reads MDHEN; CDR2 reads SYDVKM. The CDR3 length is 13 residues. CDR3 amino acids: CASAGSPQETQYF. The CDR3 region has the DNA TGTGCCAGTGCCGGGTCTCCCCAAGAGACCCAGTACTTC.

The rearrangement joins TRBV19 to TRBJ1-1; D may be TRBD1 (6 bases). This CDR3 has 15 amino acids. The V end lost 4 bases, the J end lost 1 base, and 13 bases lay between the germline ends. Germline CDR1 and CDR2: LNHDA and SQIVND (reference sequence). CDR3 nucleotide sequence: TGTGCCAGTAGTAACTCAGGGGTGAGGAACACTGAAGCTTTCTTT. Translated, it gives CASSNSGVRNTEAFF.

The rearrangement joins TRBV4-1 to TRBJ2-3; D is undetermined. This CDR3 comprises 13 residues. V was cut by 3 bases and J by 3 bases, with 7 bases left in between. Germline values: CDR1 MGHRA, CDR2 YSYEKL. Written as DNA, the CDR3 is TGCGCCAGCAGCCACGAGCAGACAGATACGCAGTATTTT. Amino acids: CASSHEQTDTQYF.

The chain is built from TRBV7-2 and TRBJ1-6; 11 positions agree with TRBD1. Trimming at V came to 1 base and at J to 7 bases, leaving 6 bases not matched to a gene. CDR1 SGHTA and CDR2 FQGNSA come from the germline V gene. The CDR3 contains 17 residues. CDR3 nucleotide sequence: TGTGCCAGCAGCTTAGGGACAGGGGGCGTCTGGAATTCACCCCTCCACTTT. It is translated as CASSLGTGGVWNSPLHF.